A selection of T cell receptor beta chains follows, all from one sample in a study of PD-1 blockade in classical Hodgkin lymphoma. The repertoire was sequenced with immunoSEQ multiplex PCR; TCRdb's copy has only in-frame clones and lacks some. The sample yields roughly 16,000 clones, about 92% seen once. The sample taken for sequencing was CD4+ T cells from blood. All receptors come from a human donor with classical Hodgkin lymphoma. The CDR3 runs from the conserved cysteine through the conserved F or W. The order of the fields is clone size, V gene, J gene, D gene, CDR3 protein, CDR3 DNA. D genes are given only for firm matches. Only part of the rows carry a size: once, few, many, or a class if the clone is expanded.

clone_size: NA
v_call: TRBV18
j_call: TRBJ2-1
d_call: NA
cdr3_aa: CASSPRSGNNEQFF
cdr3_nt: TGTGCCAGCTCACCACGGAGCGGTAACAATGAGCAGTTCTTC

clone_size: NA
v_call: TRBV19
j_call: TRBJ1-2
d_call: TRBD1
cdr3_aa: CASSSRTGRDYGYTF
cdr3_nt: TGTGCCAGTAGTTCACGGACAGGGAGGGACTATGGCTACACCTTC

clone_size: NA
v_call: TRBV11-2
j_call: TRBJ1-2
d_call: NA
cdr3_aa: CASSPGLNYGYTF
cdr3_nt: TGTGCCAGCAGCCCCGGACTGAACTATGGCTACACCTTC

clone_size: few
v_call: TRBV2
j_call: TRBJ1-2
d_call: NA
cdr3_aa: CASSAPRIYGYTF
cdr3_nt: TGTGCCAGCAGTGCCCCTAGGATCTATGGCTACACCTTC

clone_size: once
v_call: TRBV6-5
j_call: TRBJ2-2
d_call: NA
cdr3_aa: CASSELTGELFF
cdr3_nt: TGTGCCAGCAGTGAATTGACCGGGGAGCTGTTTTTT

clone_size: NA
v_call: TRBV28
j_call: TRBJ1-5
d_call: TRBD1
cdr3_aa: CASTRGQGTYSNQPQHF
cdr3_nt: TGTGCCAGCACCCGGGGACAGGGCACCTATAGCAATCAGCCCCAGCATTTT

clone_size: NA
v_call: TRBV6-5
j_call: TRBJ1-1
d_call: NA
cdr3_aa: CASSRRRNTEAFF
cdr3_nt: TGTGCCAGCAGTCGACGGAGAAACACTGAAGCTTTCTTT

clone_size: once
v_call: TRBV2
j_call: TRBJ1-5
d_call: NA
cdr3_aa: CASRPPGAAGQPQHF
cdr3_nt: TGTGCCAGCAGACCCCCGGGGGCAGCGGGACAGCCCCAGCATTTT

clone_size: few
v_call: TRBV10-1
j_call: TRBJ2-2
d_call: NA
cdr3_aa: CASSDFQGNTGELFF
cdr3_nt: TGCGCCAGCAGTGATTTTCAGGGGAACACCGGGGAGCTGTTTTTT

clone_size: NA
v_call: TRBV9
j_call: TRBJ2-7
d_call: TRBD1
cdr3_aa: CASSVGGTAAYEQYF
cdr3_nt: TGTGCCAGCAGCGTAGGAGGGACAGCAGCTTACGAGCAGTACTTC

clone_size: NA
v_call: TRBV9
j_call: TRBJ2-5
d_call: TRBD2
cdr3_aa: CASSVATGGMETQYF
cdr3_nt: TGTGCCAGCAGCGTAGCTACGGGGGGGATGGAGACCCAGTACTTC

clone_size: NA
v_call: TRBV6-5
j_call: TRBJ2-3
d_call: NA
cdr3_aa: CASSRTESTDTQYF
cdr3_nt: TGTGCCAGCAGCCGGACAGAAAGCACAGATACGCAGTATTTT

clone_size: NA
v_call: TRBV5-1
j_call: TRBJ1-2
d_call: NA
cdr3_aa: CASSLDDFYGYTF
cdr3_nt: TGCGCCAGCAGCTTGGACGACTTCTATGGCTACACCTTC

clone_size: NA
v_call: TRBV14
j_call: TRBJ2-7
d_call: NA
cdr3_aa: CASSTRPHAYEQYF
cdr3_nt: TGTGCCAGCTCGACTCGCCCCCACGCCTACGAGCAGTACTTC

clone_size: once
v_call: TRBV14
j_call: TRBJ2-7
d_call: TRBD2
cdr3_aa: CASSQLASGKYEQYF
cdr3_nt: TGTGCCAGCAGCCAATTAGCTAGCGGAAAGTACGAGCAGTACTTC

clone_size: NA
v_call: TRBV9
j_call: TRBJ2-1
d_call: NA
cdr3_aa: CASSVQPELYNEQFF
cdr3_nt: TGTGCCAGCAGCGTACAGCCAGAGCTCTACAATGAGCAGTTCTTC

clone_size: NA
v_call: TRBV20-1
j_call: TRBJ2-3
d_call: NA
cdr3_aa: CSPRGDTQYF
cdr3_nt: TGCAGTCCGCGAGGGGATACGCAGTATTTT

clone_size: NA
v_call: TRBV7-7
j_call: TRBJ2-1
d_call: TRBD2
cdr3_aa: CASSPGLAGHNEQFF
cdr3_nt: TGTGCCAGCAGCCCGGGGTTAGCGGGGCACAATGAGCAGTTCTTC

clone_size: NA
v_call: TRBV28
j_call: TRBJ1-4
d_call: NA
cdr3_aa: CASRGSGAGEKLFF
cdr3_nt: TGTGCCAGCAGGGGTTCGGGGGCGGGCGAAAAACTGTTTTTT

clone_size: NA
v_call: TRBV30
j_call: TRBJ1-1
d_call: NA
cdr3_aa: CAWRGGRTEAFF
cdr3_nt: TGTGCCTGGAGGGGGGGAAGAACTGAAGCTTTCTTT

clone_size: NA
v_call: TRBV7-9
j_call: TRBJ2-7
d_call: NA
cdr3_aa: CASSQDSPSYEQYF
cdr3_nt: TGTGCCAGCTCCCAGGACAGCCCCTCCTACGAGCAGTACTTC

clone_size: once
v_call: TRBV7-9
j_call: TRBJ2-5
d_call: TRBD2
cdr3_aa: CASSSWTGGGGQETQYF
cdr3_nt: TGTGCCAGCAGCTCCTGGACGGGAGGCGGCGGCCAAGAGACCCAGTACTTC

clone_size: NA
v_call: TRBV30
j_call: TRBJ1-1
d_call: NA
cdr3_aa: CAWIGIENRAFF
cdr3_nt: TGTGCCTGGATCGGGATAGAGAATAGGGCTTTCTTT

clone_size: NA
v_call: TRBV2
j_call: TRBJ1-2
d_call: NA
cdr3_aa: CASSDVLISYTF
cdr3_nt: TGTGCCAGCAGTGATGTGCTTATCAGCTACACCTTC

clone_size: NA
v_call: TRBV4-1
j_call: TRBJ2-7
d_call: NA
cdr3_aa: CASRVQGRASYEQYF
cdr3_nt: TGCGCCAGCAGGGTTCAAGGTAGAGCCTCCTACGAGCAGTACTTC

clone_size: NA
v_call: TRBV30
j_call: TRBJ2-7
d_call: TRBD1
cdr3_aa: CAWSVGQGVYEQYF
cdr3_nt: TGTGCCTGGAGTGTAGGTCAGGGGGTTTACGAGCAGTACTTC

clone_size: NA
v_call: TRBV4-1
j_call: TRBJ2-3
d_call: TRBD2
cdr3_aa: CASSQVGTNTDTQYF
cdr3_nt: TGCGCCAGCAGCCAAGTTGGGACTAACACAGATACGCAGTATTTT

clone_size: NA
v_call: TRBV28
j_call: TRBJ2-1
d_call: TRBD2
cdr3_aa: CASSFLWGASGSYNEQFF
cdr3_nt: TGTGCCAGCAGTTTTTTGTGGGGCGCTAGCGGGAGCTACAATGAGCAGTTCTTC

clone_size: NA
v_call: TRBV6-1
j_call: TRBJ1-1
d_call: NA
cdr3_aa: CASSTIQRNTEAFF
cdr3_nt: TGTGCCAGTAGCACCATTCAGCGGAACACTGAAGCTTTCTTT

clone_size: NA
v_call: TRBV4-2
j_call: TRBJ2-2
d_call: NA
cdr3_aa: CASRLDGGARTGELFF
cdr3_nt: TGTGCCAGCAGGTTGGACGGGGGCGCTCGAACCGGGGAGCTGTTTTTT

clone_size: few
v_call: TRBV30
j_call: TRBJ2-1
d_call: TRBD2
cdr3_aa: CAWSVGSSGSYNEQFF
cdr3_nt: TGTGCCTGGAGTGTCGGTTCTAGCGGGTCCTACAATGAGCAGTTCTTC

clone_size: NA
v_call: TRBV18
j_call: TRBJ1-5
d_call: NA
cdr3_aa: CASSQRESQPQHF
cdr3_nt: TGTGCCAGCTCACAGAGGGAATCACAGCCCCAGCATTTT

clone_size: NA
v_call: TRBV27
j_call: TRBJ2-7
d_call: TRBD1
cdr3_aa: CASSLRSRTGTYEQYF
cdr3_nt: TGTGCCAGCAGCCTCCGATCCCGGACAGGAACCTACGAGCAGTACTTC

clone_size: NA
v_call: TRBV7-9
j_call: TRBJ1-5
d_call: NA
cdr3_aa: CASSLGGGQPQHF
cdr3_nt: TGTGCCAGCAGCTTAGGAGGAGGTCAGCCCCAGCATTTT

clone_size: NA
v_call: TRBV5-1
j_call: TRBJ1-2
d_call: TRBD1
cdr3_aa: CASRSGTDYGYTF
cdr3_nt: TGCGCCAGCAGATCCGGGACAGACTATGGCTACACCTTC

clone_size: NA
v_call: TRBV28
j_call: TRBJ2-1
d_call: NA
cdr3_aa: CASSLTGYGEQFF
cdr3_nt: TGTGCCAGCAGTTTAACAGGGTATGGTGAGCAGTTCTTC

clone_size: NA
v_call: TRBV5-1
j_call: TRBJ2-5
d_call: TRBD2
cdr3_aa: CASSAGGVLETQYF
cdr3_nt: TGCGCCAGCAGCGCCGGGGGGGTTTTAGAGACCCAGTACTTC

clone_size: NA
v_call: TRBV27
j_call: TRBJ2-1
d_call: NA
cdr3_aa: CASRQSSYNEQFF
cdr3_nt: TGTGCCAGCAGACAGAGCTCCTACAATGAGCAGTTCTTC

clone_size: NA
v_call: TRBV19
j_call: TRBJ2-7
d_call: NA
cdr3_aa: CASSSWDIYSYEQYF
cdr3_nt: TGTGCCAGTAGTAGTTGGGACATATACTCCTACGAGCAGTACTTC

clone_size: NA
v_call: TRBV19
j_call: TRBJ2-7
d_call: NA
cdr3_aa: CASSPGRVGEQYF
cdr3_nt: TGTGCCAGTAGCCCGGGACGGGTCGGGGAGCAGTACTTC

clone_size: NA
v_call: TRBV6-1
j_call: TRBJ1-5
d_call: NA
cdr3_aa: CASSELGLAQHF
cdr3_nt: TGTGCCAGCAGTGAATTAGGGCTCGCCCAGCATTTT

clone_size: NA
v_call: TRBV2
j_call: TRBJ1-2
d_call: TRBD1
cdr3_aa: CASRMGQGGGYTF
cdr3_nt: TGTGCCAGCAGGATGGGACAGGGGGGCGGCTACACCTTC

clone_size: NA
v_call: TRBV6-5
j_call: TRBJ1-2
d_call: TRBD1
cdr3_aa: CASNPLQGGIYGYTF
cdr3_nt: TGTGCCAGCAACCCGCTCCAGGGGGGGATCTATGGCTACACCTTC

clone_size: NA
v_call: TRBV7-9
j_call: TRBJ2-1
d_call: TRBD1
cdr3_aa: CASSLALAGGSYNEQFF
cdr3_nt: TGTGCCAGCAGCTTAGCGTTAGCAGGGGGTAGTTACAATGAGCAGTTCTTC

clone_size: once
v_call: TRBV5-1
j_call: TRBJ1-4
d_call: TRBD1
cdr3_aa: CASSTAGQGNEKLFF
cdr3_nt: TGCGCCAGCAGTACCGCGGGACAGGGTAATGAAAAACTGTTTTTT

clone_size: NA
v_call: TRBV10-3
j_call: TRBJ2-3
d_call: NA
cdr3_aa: CAISDPGRTDTQYF
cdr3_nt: TGTGCCATCAGTGACCCGGGACGCACAGATACGCAGTATTTT

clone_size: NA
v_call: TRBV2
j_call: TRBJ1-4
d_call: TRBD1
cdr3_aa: CASLPRTGLNEKLFF
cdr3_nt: TGTGCCAGCCTTCCCCGGACAGGCCTTAATGAAAAACTGTTTTTT

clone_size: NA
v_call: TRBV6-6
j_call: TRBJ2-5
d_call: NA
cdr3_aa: CASSYAGSRETQYF
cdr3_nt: TGTGCCAGCAGTTATGCGGGATCTCGAGAGACCCAGTACTTC

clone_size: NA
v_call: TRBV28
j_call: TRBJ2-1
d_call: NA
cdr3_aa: CASSGGGVRENEQFF
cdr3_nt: TGTGCCAGCAGTGGGGGTGGGGTTCGGGAGAATGAGCAGTTCTTC

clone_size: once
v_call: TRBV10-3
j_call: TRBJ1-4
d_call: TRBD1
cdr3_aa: CAISRGQGAITNEKLFF
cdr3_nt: TGTGCCATCAGCCGGGGCCAGGGGGCGATTACTAATGAAAAACTGTTTTTT